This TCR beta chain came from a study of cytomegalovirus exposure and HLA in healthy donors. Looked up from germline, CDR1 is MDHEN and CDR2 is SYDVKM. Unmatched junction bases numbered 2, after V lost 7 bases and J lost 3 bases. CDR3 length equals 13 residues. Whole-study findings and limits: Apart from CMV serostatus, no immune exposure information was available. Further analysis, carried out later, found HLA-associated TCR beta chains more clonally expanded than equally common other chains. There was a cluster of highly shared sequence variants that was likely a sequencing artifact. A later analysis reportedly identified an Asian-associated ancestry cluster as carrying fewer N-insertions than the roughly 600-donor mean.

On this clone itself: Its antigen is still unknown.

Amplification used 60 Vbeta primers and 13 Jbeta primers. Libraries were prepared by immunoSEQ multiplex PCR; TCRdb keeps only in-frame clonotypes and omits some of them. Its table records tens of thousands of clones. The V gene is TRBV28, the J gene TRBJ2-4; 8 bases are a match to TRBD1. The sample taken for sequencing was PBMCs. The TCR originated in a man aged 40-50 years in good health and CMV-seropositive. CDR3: CASNGQGKNIQYF. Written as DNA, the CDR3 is TGTGCCAGCAACGGACAGGGCAAAAACATTCAGTACTTC.